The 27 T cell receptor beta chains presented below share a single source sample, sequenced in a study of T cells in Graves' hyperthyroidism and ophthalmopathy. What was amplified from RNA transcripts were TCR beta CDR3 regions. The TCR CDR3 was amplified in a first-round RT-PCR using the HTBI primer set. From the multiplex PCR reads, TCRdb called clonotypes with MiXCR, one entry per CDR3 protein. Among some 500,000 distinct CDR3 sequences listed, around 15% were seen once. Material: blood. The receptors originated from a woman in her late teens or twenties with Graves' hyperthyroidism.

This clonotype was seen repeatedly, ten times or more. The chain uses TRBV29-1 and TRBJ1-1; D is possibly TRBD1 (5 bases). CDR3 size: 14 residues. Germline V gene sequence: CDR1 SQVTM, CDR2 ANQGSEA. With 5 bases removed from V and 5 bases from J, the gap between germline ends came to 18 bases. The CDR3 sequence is CSVYPFQGLTEAFF. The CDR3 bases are TGCAGCGTTTATCCCTTCCAGGGATTGACTGAAGCTTTCTTT.

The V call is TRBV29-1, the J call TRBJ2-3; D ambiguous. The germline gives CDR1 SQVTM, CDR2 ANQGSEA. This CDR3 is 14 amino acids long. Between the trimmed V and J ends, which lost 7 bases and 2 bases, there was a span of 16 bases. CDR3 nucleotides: TGCAGCGCCATTCCCGGCGCTTACACAGATACGCAGTATTTT. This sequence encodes CSAIPGAYTDTQYF.

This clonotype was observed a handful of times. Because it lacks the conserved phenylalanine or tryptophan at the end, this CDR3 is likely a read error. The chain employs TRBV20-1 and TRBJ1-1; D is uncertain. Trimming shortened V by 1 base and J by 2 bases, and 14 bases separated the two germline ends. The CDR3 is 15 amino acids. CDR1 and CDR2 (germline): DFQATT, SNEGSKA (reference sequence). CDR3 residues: CSARVPVWPNTEAFL. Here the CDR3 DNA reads TGCAGTGCTAGAGTTCCGGTTTGGCCTAACACTGAAGCTTTCCTT.

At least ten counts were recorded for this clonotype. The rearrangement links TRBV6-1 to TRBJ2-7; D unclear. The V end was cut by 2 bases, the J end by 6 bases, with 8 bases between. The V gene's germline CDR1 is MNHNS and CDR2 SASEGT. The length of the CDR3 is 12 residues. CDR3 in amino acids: CASSEPKAEQYV. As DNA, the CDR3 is TGTGCCAGCAGTGAACCAAAAGCCGAGCAGTACGTC.

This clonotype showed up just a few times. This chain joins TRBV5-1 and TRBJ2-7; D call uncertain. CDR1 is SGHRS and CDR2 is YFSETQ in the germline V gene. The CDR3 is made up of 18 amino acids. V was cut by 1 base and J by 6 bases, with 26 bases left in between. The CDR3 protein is CASSLKGSIPSGRVEQYF. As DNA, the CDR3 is TGCGCCAGCAGCTTGAAGGGCAGTATTCCCTCGGGTCGGGTCGAGCAGTACTTC. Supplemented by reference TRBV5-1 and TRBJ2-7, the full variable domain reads KAGVTQTPRYLIKTRGQQVTLSCSPISGHRSVSWYQQTPGQGLQFLFEYFSETQRNKGNFPGRFSGRQFSNSRSEMNVSTLELGDSALYLCASSLKGSIPSGRVEQYFGPGTRLTVT.

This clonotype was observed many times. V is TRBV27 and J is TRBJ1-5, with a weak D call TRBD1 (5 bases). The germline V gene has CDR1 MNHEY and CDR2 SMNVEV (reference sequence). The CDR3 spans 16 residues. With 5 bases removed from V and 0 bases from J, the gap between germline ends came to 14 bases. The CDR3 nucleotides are TGTGCCAGCAGTGCCCTGGGGACGGTTAGCAATCAGCCCCAGCATTTT. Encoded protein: CASSALGTVSNQPQHF.

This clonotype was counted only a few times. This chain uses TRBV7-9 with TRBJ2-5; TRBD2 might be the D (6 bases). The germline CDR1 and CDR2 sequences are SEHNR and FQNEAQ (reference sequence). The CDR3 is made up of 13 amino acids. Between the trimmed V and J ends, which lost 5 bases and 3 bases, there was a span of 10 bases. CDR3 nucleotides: TGTGCCAGCAGCCCTGGACTAAAAGAGACCCAGTACTTC. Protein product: CASSPGLKETQYF.

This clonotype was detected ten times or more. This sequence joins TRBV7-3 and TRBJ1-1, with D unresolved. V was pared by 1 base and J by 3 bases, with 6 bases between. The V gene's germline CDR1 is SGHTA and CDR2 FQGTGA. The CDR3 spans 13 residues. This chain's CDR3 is CASSLSWDTEAFF. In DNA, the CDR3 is TGTGCCAGCAGCTTAAGCTGGGACACTGAAGCTTTCTTT.

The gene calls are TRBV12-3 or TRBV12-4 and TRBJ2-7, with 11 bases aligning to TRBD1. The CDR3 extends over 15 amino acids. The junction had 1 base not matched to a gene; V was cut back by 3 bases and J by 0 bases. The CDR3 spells CASSFGTGGSYEQYF. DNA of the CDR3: TGTGCCAGCAGTTTTGGGACAGGGGGCTCCTACGAGCAGTACTTC.

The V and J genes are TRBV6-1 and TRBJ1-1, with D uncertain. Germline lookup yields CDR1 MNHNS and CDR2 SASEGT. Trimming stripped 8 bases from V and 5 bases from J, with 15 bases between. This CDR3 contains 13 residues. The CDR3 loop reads CASPEQLHTEAFF. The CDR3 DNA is TGTGCCAGCCCAGAACAGCTACATACTGAAGCTTTCTTT.

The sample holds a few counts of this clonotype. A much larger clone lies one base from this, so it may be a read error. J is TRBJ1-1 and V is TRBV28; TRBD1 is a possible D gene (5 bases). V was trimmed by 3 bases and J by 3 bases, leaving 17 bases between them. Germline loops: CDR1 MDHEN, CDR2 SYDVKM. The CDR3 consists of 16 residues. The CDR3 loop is CASSLPSGPMDTEAFF. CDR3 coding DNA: TGTGCCAGCAGTTTGCCCTCGGGGCCTATGGACACTGAAGCTTTCTTT.

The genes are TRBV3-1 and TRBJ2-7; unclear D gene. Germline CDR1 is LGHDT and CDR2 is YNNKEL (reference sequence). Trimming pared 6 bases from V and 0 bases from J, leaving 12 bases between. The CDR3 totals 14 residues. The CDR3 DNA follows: TGTGCCAGCAGGCGATCCCCGGACTCCTACGAGCAGTACGTC. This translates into CASRRSPDSYEQYV.

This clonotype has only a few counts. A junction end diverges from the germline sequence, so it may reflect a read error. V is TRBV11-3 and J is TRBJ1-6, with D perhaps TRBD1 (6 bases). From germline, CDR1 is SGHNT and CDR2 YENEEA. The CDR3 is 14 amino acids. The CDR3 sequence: CASRLGQNNSPLHF. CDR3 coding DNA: TGTGCCAGCAGATTAGGACAGAATAATTCACCCCTCCACTTT. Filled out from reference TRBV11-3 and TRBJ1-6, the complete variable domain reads EAGVVQSPRYKIIEKKQPVAFWCNPISGHNTLYWYLQNLGQGPELLIRYENEEAVDDSQLPKDRFSAERLKGVDSTLKIQPAELGDSAVYLCASRLGQNNSPLHFGNGTRLTVT.

Here the CDR3 reads CASKRIGDSGNTIYF. The CDR3 nucleotides are TGTGCCAGCAAGCGGATTGGGGACTCTGGAAACACCATATATTTT. The chain couples TRBV27 to TRBJ1-3; no reliable D call. V was pared by 7 bases and J by 0 bases, with 13 bases between. Germline V gene data show CDR1 as MNHEY and CDR2 as SMNVEV (reference sequence). The CDR3 covers 15 residues.

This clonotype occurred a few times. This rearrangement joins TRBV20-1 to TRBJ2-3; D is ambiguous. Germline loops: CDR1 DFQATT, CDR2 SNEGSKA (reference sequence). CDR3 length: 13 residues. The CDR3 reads CSPRQPSTDTQYF. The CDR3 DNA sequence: TGCAGCCCCCGGCAGCCTAGCACAGATACGCAGTATTTT.

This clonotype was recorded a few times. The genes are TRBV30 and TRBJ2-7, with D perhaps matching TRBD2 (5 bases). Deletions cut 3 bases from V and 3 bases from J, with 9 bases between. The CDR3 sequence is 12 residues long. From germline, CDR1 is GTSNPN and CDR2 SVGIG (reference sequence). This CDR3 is CAWSGGFYEQYF. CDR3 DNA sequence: TGTGCCTGGAGCGGCGGGTTCTACGAGCAGTACTTC.

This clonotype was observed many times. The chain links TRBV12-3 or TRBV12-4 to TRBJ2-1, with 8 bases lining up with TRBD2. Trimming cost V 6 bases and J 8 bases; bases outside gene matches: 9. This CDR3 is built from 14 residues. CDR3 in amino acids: CASSYVAGRDEQFF. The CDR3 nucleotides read TGTGCCAGCAGCTATGTAGCGGGAAGGGATGAGCAGTTCTTC.

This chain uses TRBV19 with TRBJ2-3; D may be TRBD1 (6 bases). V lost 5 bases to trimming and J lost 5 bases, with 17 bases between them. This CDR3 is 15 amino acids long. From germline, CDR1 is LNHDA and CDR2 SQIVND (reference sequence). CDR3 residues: CASSPGGGRGDTQYF. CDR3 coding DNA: TGTGCCAGTAGTCCCGGTGGGGGCAGGGGAGATACGCAGTATTTT.

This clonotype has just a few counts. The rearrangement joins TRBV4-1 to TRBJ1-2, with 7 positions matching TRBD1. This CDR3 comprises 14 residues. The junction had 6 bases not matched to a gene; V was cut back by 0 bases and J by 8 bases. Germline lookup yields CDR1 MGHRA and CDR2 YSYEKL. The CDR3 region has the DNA TGCGCCAGCAGCCAAGAAGGGACAGTAGTAGGCTACACCTTC. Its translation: CASSQEGTVVGYTF.

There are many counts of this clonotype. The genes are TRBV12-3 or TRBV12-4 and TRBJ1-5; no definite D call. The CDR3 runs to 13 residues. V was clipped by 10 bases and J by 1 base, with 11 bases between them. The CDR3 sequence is CAIHVLSNQPQHF. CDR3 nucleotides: TGTGCCATCCACGTCTTGAGCAATCAGCCCCAGCATTTT.

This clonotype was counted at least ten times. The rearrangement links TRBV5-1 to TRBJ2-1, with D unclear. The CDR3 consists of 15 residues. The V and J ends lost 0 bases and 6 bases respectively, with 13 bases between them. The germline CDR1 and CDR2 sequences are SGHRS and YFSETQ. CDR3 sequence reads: CASSLGWSEGNEQFF. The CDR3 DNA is TGCGCCAGCAGCTTGGGGTGGTCAGAAGGCAATGAGCAGTTCTTC. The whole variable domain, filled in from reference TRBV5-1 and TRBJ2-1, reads KAGVTQTPRYLIKTRGQQVTLSCSPISGHRSVSWYQQTPGQGLQFLFEYFSETQRNKGNFPGRFSGRQFSNSRSEMNVSTLELGDSALYLCASSLGWSEGNEQFFGPGTRLTVL.

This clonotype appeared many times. CDR3 coding DNA: TGTGCCAGCAGCTTAGTCTTTACGGACAGCTCTAACTATGGCTACACCTTC. It yields the protein CASSLVFTDSSNYGYTF. J is TRBJ1-2 and V is TRBV11-3, with D possibly being TRBD1 (6 bases). This CDR3 has 17 residues. Trimming stripped 1 base from V and 0 bases from J, with 15 bases between. The germline V gene encodes CDR1 SGHNT and CDR2 YENEEA.

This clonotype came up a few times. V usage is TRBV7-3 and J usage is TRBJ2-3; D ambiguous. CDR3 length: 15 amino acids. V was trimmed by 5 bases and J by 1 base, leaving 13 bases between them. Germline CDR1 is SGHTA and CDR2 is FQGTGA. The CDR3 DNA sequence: TGTGCCAGCAGCCTGCCTACCCTAGGCACAGATACGCAGTATTTT. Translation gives CASSLPTLGTDTQYF. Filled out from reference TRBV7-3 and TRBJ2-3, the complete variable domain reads GAGVSQTPSNKVTEKGKYVELRCDPISGHTALYWYRQSLGQGPEFLIYFQGTGAADDSGLPNDRFFAVRPEGSVSTLKIQRTERGDSAVYLCASSLPTLGTDTQYFGPGTRLTVL.

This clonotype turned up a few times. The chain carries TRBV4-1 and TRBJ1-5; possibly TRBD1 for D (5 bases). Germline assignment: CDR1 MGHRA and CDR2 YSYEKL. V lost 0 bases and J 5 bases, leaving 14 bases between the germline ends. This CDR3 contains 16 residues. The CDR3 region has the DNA TGCGCCAGCAGCCAAGATAACCCAGGGCAGTATCAGCCCCAGCATTTT. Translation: CASSQDNPGQYQPQHF.

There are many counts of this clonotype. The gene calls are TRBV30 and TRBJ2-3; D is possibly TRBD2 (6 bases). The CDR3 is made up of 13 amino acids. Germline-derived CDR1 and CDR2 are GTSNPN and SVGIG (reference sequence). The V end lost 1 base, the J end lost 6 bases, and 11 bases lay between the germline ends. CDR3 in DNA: TGTGCCTGGAGTGGGCGAGCGGGCGATACGCAGTATTTT. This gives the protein CAWSGRAGDTQYF.

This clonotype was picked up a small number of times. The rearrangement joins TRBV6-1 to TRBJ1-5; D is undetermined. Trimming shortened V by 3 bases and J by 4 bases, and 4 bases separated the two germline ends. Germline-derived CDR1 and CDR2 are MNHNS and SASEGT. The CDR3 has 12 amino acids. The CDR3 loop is CASSELNQPQHF. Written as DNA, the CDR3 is TGTGCCAGCAGTGAGCTTAATCAGCCCCAGCATTTT.

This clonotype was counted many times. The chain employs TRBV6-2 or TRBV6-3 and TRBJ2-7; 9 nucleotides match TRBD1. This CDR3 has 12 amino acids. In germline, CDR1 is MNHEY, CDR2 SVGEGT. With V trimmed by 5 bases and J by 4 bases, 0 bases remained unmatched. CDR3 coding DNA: TGTGCCAGCAGTGGGACAGGGTACGAGCAGTACGTC. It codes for CASSGTGYEQYV.